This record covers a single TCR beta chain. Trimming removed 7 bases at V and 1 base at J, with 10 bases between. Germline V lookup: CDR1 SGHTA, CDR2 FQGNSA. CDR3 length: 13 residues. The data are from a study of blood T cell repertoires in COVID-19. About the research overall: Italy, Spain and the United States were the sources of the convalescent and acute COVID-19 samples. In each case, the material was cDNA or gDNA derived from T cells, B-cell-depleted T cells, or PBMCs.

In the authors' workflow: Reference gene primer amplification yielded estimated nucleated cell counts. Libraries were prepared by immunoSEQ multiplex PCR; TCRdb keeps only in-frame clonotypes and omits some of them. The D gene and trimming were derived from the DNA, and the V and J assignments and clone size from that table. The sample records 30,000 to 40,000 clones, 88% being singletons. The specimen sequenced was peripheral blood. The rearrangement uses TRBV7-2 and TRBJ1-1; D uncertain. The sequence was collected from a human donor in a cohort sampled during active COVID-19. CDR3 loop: CASTLSTNTEAFF. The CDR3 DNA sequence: TGTGCCAGCACTCTGAGCACGAACACTGAAGCTTTCTTT.